This TCR beta chain comes out of a study of tumour-infiltrating T cells in Burkitt lymphoma. The V end was cut by 6 bases, the J end by 3 bases, with 14 bases between. The CDR3 is made up of 14 amino acids. Germline V gene sequence: CDR1 ENHRY, CDR2 SYGVKD. The table came from immunoSEQ multiplex PCR; TCRdb's copy has only in-frame clones and leaves some out. Found here are 43,000 or so clones, around 32% of them singletons; the top ten hold 2.9%. The V call is TRBV10-3, the J call TRBJ1-1; D is unresolved. Material for sequencing was tumor tissue. The TCR was taken from a human donor with Burkitt lymphoma. CDR3 nucleotide sequence: TGTGCCATCAGCGTTAGGGTTCGGGACACTGAAGCTTTCTTT. This sequence encodes CAISVRVRDTEAFF.